The rows below give T cell receptor beta chains drawn from one sample of a study of T cell responses to AZD1222 COVID-19 vaccine. The table came from immunoSEQ multiplex PCR; TCRdb's copy has only in-frame clones and leaves some out. The data hold some 80,000 clones, with roughly nine tenths observed a single time. This material consisted of peripheral blood, taken on day 0 of AZD1222 vaccination. Receptors were obtained from an adult in good health. CDR3s include the opening cysteine and the closing phenylalanine or tryptophan. The D gene is left open where the match is weak. Rows give clone size only sometimes, using once, few, many, or a class for an expanded clone.

J,size,D,V,CDR3,DNA
TRBJ2-7,NA,TRBD1,TRBV27,CASGIIQGAQYEQYF,TGTGCCAGCGGGATAATACAGGGGGCGCAGTACGAGCAGTACTTC
TRBJ1-2,NA,TRBD1,TRBV6-2/TRBV6-3,CASSYTGQGSGGGYTF,TGTGCCAGCAGTTATACCGGACAGGGGTCCGGAGGAGGCTACACCTTC
TRBJ1-2,NA,NA,TRBV28,CASLSSRGYTF,TGTGCCAGCCTTAGCTCCAGGGGCTACACCTTC
TRBJ1-3,NA,NA,TRBV28,CASTDGTSGNTIYF,TGTGCCAGCACGGACGGGACCTCTGGAAACACCATATATTTT
TRBJ2-5,NA,NA,TRBV18,CASSLLSGKGGTQYF,TGTGCCAGCTCACTCCTGTCGGGTAAAGGGGGGACCCAGTACTTC
TRBJ1-2,NA,NA,TRBV5-6,CASSLGGSLPIYGYTF,TGTGCCAGCAGTTTGGGTGGCTCCCTACCAATTTATGGCTACACCTTC
TRBJ1-6,NA,NA,TRBV7-3,CASSLGLTGSPLHF,TGTGCCAGCAGCTTAGGACTAACGGGTTCACCCCTCCACTTT
TRBJ1-2,NA,NA,TRBV4-1,CASSQDLPGGYGYTF,TGCGCCAGCAGCCAAGATCTCCCGGGGGGCTATGGCTACACCTTC
TRBJ2-4,NA,TRBD1,TRBV6-2/TRBV6-3,CASSLQGQGARNIQYF,TGTGCCAGCAGTTTACAGGGACAGGGGGCACGAAACATTCAGTACTTC
TRBJ1-6,NA,NA,TRBV27,CASSLAQGRNSPLHF,TGTGCCAGCAGTTTAGCACAGGGTCGGAATTCACCCCTCCACTTT
TRBJ1-5,NA,TRBD1,TRBV28,CASSLGTGVNQPQHF,TGTGCCAGCAGTTTGGGGACAGGGGTCAATCAGCCCCAGCATTTT
TRBJ1-6,NA,TRBD1,TRBV4-2,CASSQERQGAYYNSPLHF,TGTGCCAGCAGCCAAGAAAGACAGGGGGCCTACTATAATTCACCCCTCCACTTT
TRBJ1-5,NA,NA,TRBV6-1,CASSETTFRQPQHF,TGTGCCAGCAGTGAAACTACTTTCCGTCAGCCCCAGCATTTT
TRBJ1-4,NA,NA,TRBV6-4,CASSDYRAASGGNEKLFF,TGTGCCAGCAGTGACTATAGGGCCGCCTCAGGAGGTAATGAAAAACTGTTTTTT
TRBJ1-1,NA,NA,TRBV6-5,CASRQYTEAFF,TGTGCCAGCAGACAGTACACTGAAGCTTTCTTT
TRBJ2-5,NA,NA,TRBV3-1/TRBV3-2,CASSHIPPLYF,TGTGCCAGCAGCCACATACCTCCCCTGTACTTC
TRBJ1-4,NA,TRBD1,TRBV4-3,CASSQDTGQGIEKLFF,TGCGCCAGCAGCCAAGATACGGGACAGGGGATTGAAAAACTGTTTTTT
TRBJ2-3,NA,TRBD1,TRBV18,CASSSYRGNTDTQYF,TGTGCCAGCTCCTCATACAGGGGCAACACAGATACGCAGTATTTT
TRBJ1-1,NA,NA,TRBV3-1/TRBV3-2,CASSQSATEAFF,TGTGCCAGCAGCCAAAGCGCCACTGAAGCTTTCTTT
TRBJ1-2,NA,NA,TRBV12-5,CASGAQGIHIYGYTF,TGTGCTAGTGGGGCACAGGGAATCCACATCTATGGCTACACCTTC
TRBJ1-2,NA,TRBD1,TRBV28,CASSLPGQRSYGYTF,TGTGCCAGCAGTCTCCCGGGACAGCGGTCCTATGGCTACACCTTC
TRBJ1-1,NA,NA,TRBV21-1,CASSTREPLRNTEAFF,TGTGCCAGCAGCACCAGGGAGCCCCTAAGGAACACTGAAGCTTTCTTT
TRBJ1-1,NA,NA,TRBV7-6,CASSLALRKNTEAFF,TGTGCCAGCAGCTTAGCTTTACGGAAGAACACTGAAGCTTTCTTT
TRBJ1-2,NA,NA,TRBV6-5,CASRFGQTDYGYTF,TGTGCCAGCAGGTTCGGACAGACTGACTATGGCTACACCTTC
TRBJ1-6,NA,TRBD1,TRBV20-1,CSASGGSPLHF,TGCAGTGCTTCAGGGGGATCACCCCTCCACTTT
TRBJ2-3,once,NA,TRBV10-1,CASSELRGPDTQYF,TGCGCCAGCAGTGAGTTGAGGGGCCCAGATACGCAGTATTTT
TRBJ1-4,NA,TRBD1,TRBV9,CASSVGDRGAEKLFF,TGTGCCAGCAGCGTAGGTGACAGGGGTGCTGAAAAACTGTTTTTT
TRBJ2-1,NA,TRBD2,TRBV6-1,CASSDGLAGENEQFF,TGTGCCAGCAGTGACGGACTAGCGGGGGAAAATGAGCAGTTCTTC
TRBJ1-4,NA,NA,TRBV27,CASSLIGGREKLFF,TGTGCCAGCAGTTTAATAGGGGGAAGGGAAAAACTGTTTTTT
TRBJ2-1,NA,NA,TRBV5-4,CASSLADATGVKFF,TGTGCCAGCAGCTTGGCCGACGCCACGGGGGTAAAGTTCTTC
TRBJ1-4,NA,TRBD1,TRBV18,CASSDGQGTNEKLFF,TGTGCCAGCTCGGACGGACAGGGAACTAATGAAAAACTGTTTTTT
TRBJ2-7,NA,TRBD1,TRBV5-6,CASSSLDRGVAYEQYF,TGTGCCAGCAGCTCCCTGGACAGGGGTGTCGCCTACGAGCAGTACTTC
TRBJ1-4,NA,NA,TRBV28,CASSLAEKLFF,TGTGCCAGCAGTTTAGCGGAGAAACTGTTTTTT
TRBJ2-1,NA,TRBD1,TRBV6-5,CASSYLQGVYNEQFF,TGTGCCAGCAGTTATCTACAGGGGGTTTACAATGAGCAGTTCTTC
TRBJ2-6,NA,TRBD1,TRBV11-2,CASRGQGKTGANVLTF,TGTGCCAGCAGGGGACAGGGAAAGACTGGGGCCAACGTCCTGACTTTC
TRBJ2-3,NA,TRBD2,TRBV5-5,CASSSERGGWTDTQYF,TGTGCCAGCAGCTCAGAGCGGGGGGGCTGGACAGATACGCAGTATTTT
TRBJ1-2,NA,TRBD1,TRBV28,CASRGTGGAKGYTF,TGTGCCAGCAGAGGGACAGGGGGCGCGAAGGGCTACACCTTC
TRBJ2-1,NA,TRBD2,TRBV7-2,CASSLNRGGAGNEQFF,TGTGCCAGCAGCTTAAATCGCGGGGGGGCGGGCAATGAGCAGTTCTTC
TRBJ1-4,NA,TRBD1,TRBV4-2,CASSLDRGSNEKLFF,TGTGCCAGCAGCCTTGACAGGGGGTCTAATGAAAAACTGTTTTTT
TRBJ2-1,NA,TRBD1,TRBV19,CASMGQGWNEQFF,TGTGCCAGTATGGGACAGGGTTGGAATGAGCAGTTCTTC
TRBJ2-5,NA,TRBD2,TRBV5-8,CASSLRGGGPETQYF,TGTGCCAGCAGCTTGCGGGGGGGAGGGCCCGAGACCCAGTACTTC
TRBJ2-2,few,TRBD2,TRBV2,CASNGRGRKTGELFF,TGTGCCAGCAACGGGCGGGGGAGAAAGACCGGGGAGCTGTTTTTT
TRBJ1-2,once,TRBD1,TRBV19,CASSITGGLNGYTF,TGTGCCAGTAGTATAACAGGGGGACTAAATGGCTACACCTTC
TRBJ1-2,NA,NA,TRBV3-1/TRBV3-2,CASSFREGGYTF,TGTGCCAGCAGCTTCAGGGAAGGCGGCTACACCTTC
TRBJ2-1,NA,TRBD1,TRBV10-3,CAISPDRGKNNEQFF,TGTGCCATCAGTCCGGACAGGGGAAAAAACAATGAGCAGTTCTTC
TRBJ1-2,NA,TRBD1,TRBV27,CASSLSPGTGYYGYTF,TGTGCCAGCAGTCTAAGTCCCGGGACAGGGTACTATGGCTACACCTTC
TRBJ1-5,NA,NA,TRBV2,CASSPETNQPQHF,TGTGCCAGCAGCCCCGAGACGAATCAGCCCCAGCATTTT
TRBJ2-7,NA,TRBD1,TRBV18,CASSPGQIYEQYF,TGTGCCAGCTCACCGGGACAGATTTACGAGCAGTACTTC
TRBJ2-2,NA,TRBD2,TRBV6-1,CASSEGSKRGAPGELFF,TGTGCCAGCAGTGAAGGGTCCAAGCGGGGGGCCCCCGGGGAGCTGTTTTTT
TRBJ1-2,NA,NA,TRBV7-2,CASSSRPGGWGYTF,TGTGCCAGCAGCTCGCGGCCCGGAGGCTGGGGCTACACCTTC
TRBJ1-3,NA,NA,TRBV7-5,CARSSRAGGFGNTIYF,TGTGCCAGAAGCTCGCGGGCGGGGGGATTTGGAAACACCATATATTTT
TRBJ2-7,NA,NA,TRBV28,CASSLREKWESPYEQYF,TGTGCCAGCAGTTTGCGTGAGAAATGGGAATCTCCCTACGAGCAGTACTTC
TRBJ1-2,NA,NA,TRBV10-3,CAISPSGGYYGYTF,TGTGCCATCAGCCCAAGCGGGGGTTACTATGGCTACACCTTC
TRBJ1-6,NA,TRBD1,TRBV15,CATRRQGADSPLHF,TGTGCCACCAGAAGACAGGGGGCAGATTCACCCCTCCACTTT
TRBJ1-3,NA,NA,TRBV6-5,CASSYGPNSGNTIYF,TGTGCCAGCAGTTACGGACCGAACTCTGGAAACACCATATATTTT